The clone carrying this TCR beta chain appeared once. No antigen is known for it. The sample comes from a study of T cell responses to AZD1222 COVID-19 vaccine. Study-level findings and limits: Spike-specific TCR breadth and depth rose after two AZD1222 doses. Among AZD1222 vaccinees, only 5 or 6 were seropositive at baseline.

The table came from immunoSEQ multiplex PCR; TCRdb's copy has only in-frame clones and leaves some out. Of 150,000 to 200,000 clones listed, about 92% were seen once; the top ten hold about 1.1%. Second doses were pooled across both intervals (about 4 or about 12 weeks). The CDR3 length is 16 residues. V gave up 1 base and J gave up 1 base, with 10 bases separating them. The germline V gene encodes CDR1 LNHDA and CDR2 SQIVND (reference sequence). The TCR originated in an adult who received the AZD1222 COVID-19 vaccine. The chain is built from TRBV19 and TRBJ1-4, with D possibly being TRBD1 (5 bases). This specimen consisted of peripheral blood, obtained 28 days after the second AZD1222 dose. The CDR3 DNA sequence: TGTGCCAGTAGTATAGCCGGACATCTAACTAATGAAAAACTGTTTTTT. It codes for CASSIAGHLTNEKLFF.